These 14 T cell receptor beta chains were all obtained from the same sample, sequenced in a study of blood T cell repertoires in COVID-19. Here immunoSEQ multiplex PCR was the method, and the copy in TCRdb shows in-frame clones only, minus some. The table shows over 65,000 clones, with 80% to 95% occurring only once. The sample comprised peripheral blood. All receptors come from a woman older than 75 with acute or convalescent COVID-19.

The chain recombines TRBV28 with TRBJ2-3, with D unresolved. V lost 5 bases and J 6 bases, leaving 12 bases between the germline ends. Germline V gene sequence: CDR1 MDHEN, CDR2 SYDVKM. CDR3 size: 13 residues. DNA for the CDR3: TGTGCCAGCAGTCCCGACCAGACTGATACGCAGTATTTT. Amino acids: CASSPDQTDTQYF.

The chain links TRBV2 to TRBJ1-1; 8 bases align to TRBD1. CDR3 length equals 14 residues. Trimming removed 6 bases from V and 5 bases from J; junction bases left unmatched: 8. Germline V gives CDR1 SNHLY, CDR2 FYNNEI. The CDR3 region has the DNA TGTGCCAGCAGGGTTCGACAGGGGAAAACTGAAGCTTTCTTT. Protein: CASRVRQGKTEAFF.

V and J are TRBV4-2 and TRBJ2-2; the match to TRBD2 covers 7 bases. Germline CDR1 and CDR2: LGHNA and YNFKEQ. The CDR3 sequence is 16 residues long. The J segment lost 2 bases and the V segment lost 1 base, leaving 4 bases of the junction unmatched. CDR3 sequence (DNA): TGTGCCAGCAGCCAAGGGGGAGGGGATAACACCGGGGAGCTGTTTTTT. Protein sequence: CASSQGGGDNTGELFF.

The gene calls are TRBV19 and TRBJ1-3; D is possibly TRBD1 (6 bases). Germline loops: CDR1 LNHDA, CDR2 SQIVND (reference sequence). The V end was cut by 3 bases, the J end by 4 bases, with 13 bases between. This CDR3 is 15 amino acids long. The DNA for the CDR3 is TGTGCCAGTAGTATCACCGGACAGATCGGAAACACCATATATTTT. Residues: CASSITGQIGNTIYF. Supplemented by reference TRBV19 and TRBJ1-3, the full variable domain reads DGGITQSPKYLFRKEGQNVTLSCEQNLNHDAMYWYRQDPGQGLRLIYYSQIVNDFQKGDIAEGYSVSREKKESFPLTVTSAQKNPTAFYLCASSITGQIGNTIYFGEGSWLTVV.

The chain employs TRBV5-1 and TRBJ2-1; no clear D. Per the germline V gene, CDR1 is SGHRS and CDR2 is YFSETQ. V was pared by 7 bases and J by 8 bases, with 13 bases between. CDR3 length equals 12 residues. The CDR3 coding sequence is TGCGCCAGCTTTAGTCCGATGGATGAGCAGTTCTTC. It translates to CASFSPMDEQFF.

This chain connects TRBV7-8 to TRBJ1-4, with a weak D call TRBD1 (6 bases). Germline V gives CDR1 SGHVS, CDR2 FQNEAQ. The CDR3 sequence is 15 residues long. The ends were cut back, 2 bases at V and 5 bases at J, with 12 bases in the middle. This CDR3 reads CASSLRTEPNEKLFF. The CDR3 bases are TGTGCCAGCAGCTTAAGGACAGAGCCAAATGAAAAACTGTTTTTT.

The V and J genes are TRBV3-1 (or the pseudogene TRBV3-2) and TRBJ1-6; tentatively, D is TRBD1 (6 bases). The CDR3 has 18 residues. The V gene's germline CDR1 is LGHDT and CDR2 YNNKEL (reference sequence). V was cut by 4 bases and J by 0 bases, with 16 bases left in between. For the CDR3, the DNA is TGTGCCAGCAGCCCAGGGGATACAGGCAGCTCCTATAATTCACCCCTCCACTTT. Protein: CASSPGDTGSSYNSPLHF.

The rearrangement uses TRBV7-8 and TRBJ2-2; 11 nucleotides agree with TRBD1. The V and J ends lost 5 bases and 4 bases, in that order; junction bases with no gene match: 12. Germline V gives CDR1 SGHVS, CDR2 FQNEAQ. The CDR3 spans 18 residues. CDR3 sequence (DNA): TGTGCCAGCAGCGTAAGGACCTGGACAGGGGGCATCACCGGGGAGCTGTTTTTT. Translation: CASSVRTWTGGITGELFF.

V usage is TRBV5-6 and J usage is TRBJ2-7, with D perhaps TRBD2 (5 bases). The germline CDR1 and CDR2 sequences are SGHDT and YYEEEE. V lost 0 bases to trimming and J lost 4 bases, with 11 bases between them. The CDR3 is made up of 14 amino acids. The CDR3 DNA reads TGTGCCAGCAGCTTGGGCGTGTCGGGATACGAGCAGTACTTC. Amino acid sequence: CASSLGVSGYEQYF.

The rearrangement joins TRBV5-1 to TRBJ1-2; 7 nucleotides line up with TRBD1. CDR3 length: 16 residues. V gave up 1 base and J gave up 2 bases; unmatched junction bases: 8. Per the germline V gene, CDR1 is SGHRS and CDR2 is YFSETQ. The CDR3 coding sequence is TGCGCCAGCAGCTTGTTGGGGGGACAGACAAACTATGGCTACACCTTC. This sequence encodes CASSLLGGQTNYGYTF.

The genes are TRBV28 and TRBJ2-3; TRBD2 aligns across 7 bases. With 8 bases clipped from V and 0 bases from J, the junction kept 11 bases outside the gene matches. CDR3 size: 16 residues. Germline loops: CDR1 MDHEN, CDR2 SYDVKM. The CDR3 loop is CASRSWLAESTDTQYF. The DNA for the CDR3 is TGTGCCAGCCGGTCTTGGCTAGCGGAGAGCACAGATACGCAGTATTTT.

The chain is built from TRBV9 and TRBJ2-7; 13 nucleotides align to TRBD2. CDR1 and CDR2 (germline): SGDLS, YYNGEE. The V and J ends lost 0 bases and 3 bases, in that order; junction bases with no gene match: 6. The CDR3 totals 17 residues. CDR3 in amino acids: CASSVGTGTSGIYEQYF. The CDR3 region has the DNA TGTGCCAGCAGCGTAGGAACCGGGACTAGCGGGATCTACGAGCAGTACTTC. The full variable domain, completed using reference TRBV9 and TRBJ2-7, is DSGVTQTPKHLITATGQRVTLRCSPRSGDLSVYWYQQSLDQGLQFLIQYYNGEERAKGNILERFSAQQFPDLHSELNLSSLELGDSALYFCASSVGTGTSGIYEQYFGPGTRLTVT.

This clone was observed a few times. This sequence joins TRBV5-4 and TRBJ2-1, with a possible D match to TRBD2 (6 bases). The CDR3 contains 15 residues. Germline CDR1 and CDR2: SGHNT and YYREEE (reference sequence). V was cut by 2 bases and J by 2 bases, with 11 bases left in between. The CDR3 loop is CASSFSGLAYNEQFF. CDR3 DNA sequence: TGTGCCAGCAGCTTTAGCGGATTGGCCTACAATGAGCAGTTCTTC.

This sequence joins TRBV5-4 and TRBJ1-4; a possible D gene is TRBD1 (5 bases). V was cut by 4 bases and J by 5 bases, with 12 bases left in between. This CDR3 contains 14 residues. Germline CDR1 is SGHNT and CDR2 is YYREEE (reference sequence). DNA of the CDR3: TGTGCCAGCAGCCCGGGGGGTAAAAATGAAAAACTGTTTTTT. Its protein is CASSPGGKNEKLFF.